The 26 T cell receptor beta chains listed next were all sequenced from one sample in a study of Ad26.COV2.S vaccination and SARS-CoV-2 variants. The table came from immunoSEQ multiplex PCR; TCRdb's copy has only in-frame clones and leaves some out. The table shows around 240,000 clones, with more than 75% occurring only once. Regarding treatment: 19 received Ad26.COV2.S at low or high dose, single or two shots; about 5 received placebo; per-sample allocation not given. On day 63 after the first injection, vaccine and placebo recipients gave samples. The sample consisted of peripheral blood, taken in a trial of Ad26.COV2.S vaccine versus placebo. The source of these receptors is a person aged 18-65 years who received the Ad26.COV2.S COVID-19 vaccine or a placebo.

The V call is TRBV4-2, the J call TRBJ1-2; 7 bases match TRBD1. After removal of 0 bases from V and 8 bases from J, the junction contained 12 bases not matched to a gene. Germline V gene sequence: CDR1 LGHNA, CDR2 YNFKEQ. The length of the CDR3 is 16 residues. CDR3 in amino acids: CASSQEGRGQYEGYTF. CDR3 nucleotide sequence: TGTGCCAGCAGCCAAGAAGGAAGGGGACAGTACGAAGGCTACACCTTC.

This chain links TRBV2 with TRBJ2-3; 9 bases are shared with TRBD1. Germline V CDR1 and CDR2: SNHLY, FYNNEI. Trimming at V came to 7 bases and at J to 6 bases, leaving 5 bases not matched to a gene. The CDR3 length is 13 residues. In DNA, the CDR3 is TGTGCCAGCATCCCGGACAGGGGTGATACGCAGTATTTT. It specifies CASIPDRGDTQYF.

CDR3 DNA sequence: TGTGCCAGCAGCCAAGATCCATTTCGGACAGGCGGATTCTATGGCTACACCTTC. It translates to CASSQDPFRTGGFYGYTF. The chain has TRBV14 and TRBJ1-2; 7 bases line up with TRBD1. The CDR3 has 18 residues. V lost 0 bases, J lost 4 bases, and 14 bases stayed unmatched. Per the germline V gene, CDR1 is SGHDN and CDR2 is FVKESK.

This chain joins TRBV29-1 and TRBJ1-6; 10 nucleotides agree with TRBD1. V lost 5 bases and J lost 6; bases outside the gene matches: 7. Germline V lookup: CDR1 SQVTM, CDR2 ANQGSEA. This CDR3 is built from 15 residues. The CDR3 DNA reads as TGCAGCGTTTCCGAAGGACAGGGGGGTAATTCACCCCTCCACTTT. Amino acid sequence: CSVSEGQGGNSPLHF.

This sequence joins TRBV5-1 and TRBJ1-2; 7 positions agree with TRBD1. Germline V gene sequence: CDR1 SGHRS, CDR2 YFSETQ. V shed 4 bases and J 5 bases; nucleotides not matched to a gene: 14. The CDR3 is 16 amino acids. CDR3: CASSHGTVEHGYGYTF. Here the CDR3 DNA reads TGCGCCAGCAGCCACGGGACAGTGGAACATGGGTATGGCTACACCTTC.

The genes are TRBV18 and TRBJ1-1, with TRBD1 identical over 10 bases. J lost 5 bases, V lost 4 bases, and 7 bases had no gene match. The CDR3 runs to 15 residues. CDR1 KGHSH and CDR2 LQKENI come from the germline V gene. CDR3 coding DNA: TGTGCCAGCTCACTAAGACAGGGGGCGGGGACTGAAGCTTTCTTT. Its translation is CASSLRQGAGTEAFF.

V gene TRBV28 combines with J gene TRBJ1-2, with 9 bases lining up with TRBD1. The CDR3 is 15 residues long. Losses at the gene ends were 4 bases for V and 4 bases for J; bases not matched to a gene: 7. The germline V gene has CDR1 MDHEN and CDR2 SYDVKM. CDR3 bases: TGTGCCAGCAGTTCCACAGGGGGCTCCTCCTATGGCTACACCTTC. Protein sequence: CASSSTGGSSYGYTF.

The CDR3 DNA follows: TGCGCCAGCAGCTTGCTTCTGACCGGGACTGAAGCTTTCTTT. Translating it yields CASSLLLTGTEAFF. The chain is built from TRBV5-1 and TRBJ1-1; D is ambiguous. The CDR3 extends over 14 amino acids. Germline V CDR1 and CDR2: SGHRS, YFSETQ. The V end was cut by 1 base, the J end by 5 bases, with 12 bases between.

The J gene is TRBJ2-6, the V gene TRBV28; perhaps TRBD2 as D (6 bases). Between the trimmed V and J ends, which lost 0 bases and 4 bases, there was a span of 10 bases. Germline CDR1 is MDHEN and CDR2 is SYDVKM. This CDR3 has 16 amino acids. This CDR3 is CASSLWGGPGANVLTF. The CDR3 region has the DNA TGTGCCAGCAGTTTATGGGGGGGTCCCGGGGCCAACGTCCTGACTTTC. Based on the CDR3 plus reference TRBV28 and TRBJ2-6, the full variable domain is DVKVTQSSRYLVKRTGEKVFLECVQDMDHENMFWYRQDPGLGLRLIYFSYDVKMKEKGDIPEGYSVSREKKERFSLILESASTNQTSMYLCASSLWGGPGANVLTFGAGSRLTVL.

The V call is TRBV4-3, the J call TRBJ2-1; a weak D match, TRBD1 (6 bases). The CDR3 length is 15 residues. Germline lookup yields CDR1 LGHNA and CDR2 YSLEER. Deletions cut 0 bases from V and 5 bases from J, with 11 bases between. The CDR3: CASSQDRGRNNEQFF. CDR3 nucleotide sequence: TGCGCCAGCAGCCAAGACAGGGGACGAAACAATGAGCAGTTCTTC.

V gene TRBV5-1 combines with J gene TRBJ2-2; perhaps TRBD1 as D (5 bases). The CDR3 extends over 16 amino acids. V was pared by 3 bases and J by 2 bases, with 14 bases between. Germline assignment: CDR1 SGHRS and CDR2 YFSETQ. The CDR3 loop reads CASSWVPQGNTGELFF. CDR3 sequence (DNA): TGCGCCAGCAGCTGGGTCCCCCAGGGAAACACCGGGGAGCTGTTTTTT.

The chain employs TRBV6-5 and TRBJ2-6; D not certain. Germline-derived CDR1 and CDR2 are MNHEY and SVGAGI. This CDR3 has 16 residues. V lost 2 bases to trimming and J lost 0 bases, with 8 bases between them. The CDR3 DNA sequence: TGTGCCAGCAGTTACGCCTGGGACTCTGGGGCCAACGTCCTGACTTTC. Residues: CASSYAWDSGANVLTF.

The rearrangement joins TRBV19 to TRBJ1-2; D unresolved. CDR1 is LNHDA and CDR2 is SQIVND in the germline V gene (reference sequence). V was shortened by 5 bases and J by 6 bases, with 16 bases between the two germline ends. This CDR3 is 14 amino acids long. The CDR3 DNA reads as TGTGCCAGTAGTTCCCTAAATGAAGTAAATGGCTACACCTTC. Residues: CASSSLNEVNGYTF.

The CDR3 is CASSQQPSANTGELFF. As DNA, the CDR3 is TGCGCCAGCAGCCAGCAACCTAGCGCTAACACCGGGGAGCTGTTTTTT. This chain links TRBV4-1 with TRBJ2-2, with D maybe TRBD2 (6 bases). Trimming took off 3 bases at V and 2 bases at J, with 13 bases between the two ends. The V gene's germline CDR1 is MGHRA and CDR2 YSYEKL. The CDR3 contains 16 residues.

V gene TRBV27 combines with J gene TRBJ2-3, with 8 bases fitting TRBD2. Losses at the gene ends were 5 bases for V and 2 bases for J; bases not matched to a gene: 6. CDR3 size: 15 residues. CDR1 MNHEY and CDR2 SMNVEV come from the germline V gene (reference sequence). Here the CDR3 reads CASSLQAGATDTQYF. DNA of the CDR3: TGTGCCAGCAGTCTCCAAGCGGGGGCCACAGATACGCAGTATTTT.

The chain uses TRBV27 and TRBJ2-7, with D possibly TRBD1 on 5 matching bases. Germline CDR1 and CDR2: MNHEY and SMNVEV (reference sequence). Trimming left V 0 bases short and J 6 bases short, with 15 bases between. There are 15 residues in the CDR3. In DNA, the CDR3 is TGTGCCAGCAGTTTATCCCGACAGATGCGTCTCGAGCAGTACTTC. The encoded protein is CASSLSRQMRLEQYF.

V gene TRBV6-5 combines with J gene TRBJ1-6; tentative D call: TRBD1 (5 bases). Trimming pared 6 bases from V and 7 bases from J, leaving 16 bases between. This CDR3 spans 15 amino acids. Germline V gene sequence: CDR1 MNHEY, CDR2 SVGAGI. The CDR3 DNA follows: TGTGCCAGCAGGACAAGGGGAGGCGGAAATTCACCCCTCCACTTT. Protein sequence: CASRTRGGGNSPLHF.

The rearrangement joins TRBV2 to TRBJ2-4; D perhaps matches TRBD2 (6 bases). CDR1 and CDR2 (germline): SNHLY, FYNNEI. The CDR3 runs 14 residues. V shed 2 bases and J shed 6 bases, with 11 bases lying between them. The CDR3 nucleotides read TGTGCCAGCAGTGAACCGGGGCGGGGAAACATTCAGTACTTC. It yields the protein CASSEPGRGNIQYF.

The chain links TRBV20-1 to TRBJ1-2; D is unclear. The CDR3 is 13 amino acids. Trimming left V 3 bases short and J 0 bases short, with 8 bases between. The germline V gene encodes CDR1 DFQATT and CDR2 SNEGSKA (reference sequence). The CDR3 DNA is TGCAGTGCTAGTACGGAGACTAACTATGGCTACACCTTC. Encoded protein: CSASTETNYGYTF.

The chain combines TRBV29-1 with TRBJ1-5, with D possibly being TRBD1 (6 bases). The V gene's germline CDR1 is SQVTM and CDR2 ANQGSEA. The CDR3 is 13 amino acids. The ends were cut back, 5 bases at V and 3 bases at J, with 11 bases in the middle. The chain's CDR3 is CSVKTGLNQPQHF. The CDR3 bases are TGCAGCGTTAAGACAGGCCTCAATCAGCCCCAGCATTTT.

The chain combines TRBV7-3 with TRBJ2-1; 13 bases line up with TRBD2. Per germline, CDR1 SGHTA and CDR2 FQGTGA. This CDR3 spans 19 amino acids. The trim removed 5 bases at V and 8 bases at J, leaving 18 bases unmatched. CDR3 sequence reads: CASSPPGLAGTRVSDEQFF. DNA for the CDR3: TGTGCCAGCAGCCCGCCGGGACTAGCGGGGACCAGAGTGTCGGATGAGCAGTTCTTC.

The rearrangement joins TRBV14 to TRBJ2-2, with no clear D. The CDR3 runs 15 residues. The V and J ends lost 1 base and 0 bases respectively, with 6 bases between them. The germline V gene encodes CDR1 SGHDN and CDR2 FVKESK. The chain's CDR3 is CASSQVISNTGELFF. In nucleotides, the CDR3 is TGTGCCAGCAGCCAAGTTATATCGAACACCGGGGAGCTGTTTTTT.

The chain links TRBV2 to TRBJ1-6; D uncertain. V was trimmed by 7 bases and J by 7 bases, leaving 5 bases between them. Germline V gene data show CDR1 as SNHLY and CDR2 as FYNNEI. The CDR3 extends over 11 amino acids. CDR3 sequence: CASTLNSPLHF. CDR3 bases: TGTGCCAGCACCCTCAATTCACCCCTCCACTTT. Variable domain in full (rest from reference TRBV2 and TRBJ1-6): EPEVTQTPSHQVTQMGQEVILRCVPISNHLYFYWYRQILGQKVEFLVSFYNNEISEKSEIFDDQFSVERPDGSNFTLKIRSTKLEDSAMYFCASTLNSPLHFGNGTRLTVT.

This clone was detected only once. The genes are TRBV29-1 and TRBJ2-5; 9 bases agree with TRBD2. This CDR3 has 15 residues. V trimming: 2 bases; J trimming: 5 bases; junction bases outside the gene matches: 9. The germline V gene has CDR1 SQVTM and CDR2 ANQGSEA. This CDR3 reads CSVEPRRGGRETQYF. CDR3 DNA: TGCAGCGTTGAACCCCGGCGGGGGGGCCGCGAGACCCAGTACTTC.

V is TRBV7-9 and J is TRBJ2-7; D call uncertain. The germline V gene encodes CDR1 SEHNR and CDR2 FQNEAQ (reference sequence). Trimming removed 9 bases at V and 4 bases at J, with 13 bases between. The CDR3 covers 12 residues. The CDR3, as DNA: TGTGCCAGTGCCCGGACCCTTTACGAGCAGTACTTC. Amino acids: CASARTLYEQYF.

Points on this clone: Germline is not matched at one junction end, which may reflect a read error. The chain is built from TRBV19 and TRBJ1-3, with D unresolved. CDR3 length equals 13 residues. Per germline, CDR1 LNHDA and CDR2 SQIVND (reference sequence). Written as DNA, the CDR3 is TGTGCCACTAGTGGGAGCTCTGGAAACACCATATATTTT. Its translation: CATSGSSGNTIYF.